The 26 T cell receptor beta chains below were found in one sample sequenced in a study of T cells in Graves' hyperthyroidism and ophthalmopathy. Amplification yielded TCR beta CDR3 regions, with RNA transcripts as the source. First-round RT-PCR targeting the TCR CDR3 was performed with the HTBI primer set. In TCRdb, the multiplex PCR reads were re-called with MiXCR into one record per CDR3 protein. The table records hundreds of thousands of distinct CDR3 sequences, roughly 22% of them present only once. Sequenced material: blood. The source is a woman aged 70-85 years with Graves' ophthalmopathy.

This clonotype was seen more than once but under ten times. This sequence joins TRBV10-3 and TRBJ1-1, with D uncertain. Trimming shortened V by 0 bases and J by 3 bases, and 8 bases separated the two germline ends. The CDR3 is 14 residues long. Per germline, CDR1 ENHRY and CDR2 SYGVKD. CDR3 DNA sequence: TGTGCCATCAGTGAGTCGGGTCGGTACACTGAAGCTTTCTTT. It encodes CAISESGRYTEAFF.

The chain has TRBV3-1 and TRBJ2-4; D possibly corresponds to TRBD2 (5 bases). The length of the CDR3 is 13 residues. The V and J ends lost 2 bases and 6 bases respectively, with 8 bases between them. Germline V gene sequence: CDR1 LGHDT, CDR2 YNNKEL (reference sequence). CDR3 bases: TGTGCCAGCAGCCAAACACGGGGAAACATTCAGTACTTC. Its protein product is CASSQTRGNIQYF.

This clonotype was observed a few times. V is TRBV7-2 and J is TRBJ1-2; D gene unclear. V shed 1 base and J shed 5 bases, with 11 bases lying between them. CDR3 size: 14 residues. Germline CDR1 and CDR2: SGHTA and FQGNSA. CDR3 sequence (DNA): TGTGCCAGCAGCTTAGGAGGGATCGGGTATGGCTACACCTTC. This codes for CASSLGGIGYGYTF.

This chain links TRBV9 with TRBJ2-3; perhaps TRBD2 as D (6 bases). CDR1 and CDR2 from the germline V gene are SGDLS and YYNGEE. The CDR3 has 15 residues. The ends were cut back, 3 bases at V and 1 base at J, with 12 bases in the middle. The CDR3 nucleotides are TGTGCCAGCAGCGCCGGGGTAGCGGGCACAGATACGCAGTATTTT. It encodes CASSAGVAGTDTQYF.

This clonotype was seen a handful of times. This chain uses TRBV5-1 with TRBJ2-6; TRBD1 might be the D (5 bases). The CDR3 consists of 16 residues. Germline assignment: CDR1 SGHRS and CDR2 YFSETQ. With 3 bases removed from V and 1 base from J, the gap between germline ends came to 11 bases. CDR3 in DNA: TGCGCCAGCAGCTCGGAATCAGGGTCTGGGGCCAACGTCCTGACTTTC. Translating gives CASSSESGSGANVLTF.

The rearrangement uses TRBV12-3 or TRBV12-4 and TRBJ2-2; D uncertain. Between the trimmed V and J ends, which lost 5 bases and 7 bases, there was a span of 14 bases. The CDR3 has 14 residues. CDR3 nucleotide sequence: TGTGCCAGCAGTCCGGTCCAAGGGATCGGGGAGCTGTTTTTT. Translating gives CASSPVQGIGELFF.

In regard to this clonotype: With a much larger clone just one base away, this may be a read error. The chain carries TRBV9 and TRBJ2-1, with 8 positions matching TRBD2. Germline CDR1 SGDLS, CDR2 YYNGEE. V was pared by 3 bases and J by 2 bases, with 1 base of the junction left unmatched. The CDR3 is 14 residues long. The CDR3 bases are TGTGCCAGCAGCGGTAGCGGGACCTACAATGAGCAGTTCTTC. Translated: CASSGSGTYNEQFF. Full variable domain (remainder filled in from reference TRBV9 and TRBJ2-1): DSGVTQTPKHLITATGQRVTLRCSPRSGDLSVYWYQQSLDQGLQFLIQYYNGEERAKGNILERFSAQQFPDLHSELNLSSLELGDSALYFCASSGSGTYNEQFFGPGTRLTVL.

In its sample, this clonotype was seen a few times. The V call is TRBV20-1, the J call TRBJ2-2; maybe TRBD2 (6 bases). The CDR3 has 14 amino acids. V lost 3 bases and J 6 bases, leaving 14 bases between the germline ends. Germline V gene lookup returns CDR1 DFQATT and CDR2 SNEGSKA (reference sequence). The CDR3 region is CSASGSSRAGELFF. The CDR3, as DNA: TGCAGTGCTAGCGGGAGTAGTAGGGCCGGGGAGCTGTTTTTT.

V usage is TRBV7-9 and J usage is TRBJ1-6; D not resolved. The CDR3 contains 20 residues. The germline V gene has CDR1 SEHNR and CDR2 FQNEAQ (reference sequence). With 3 bases removed from V and 0 bases from J, the gap between germline ends came to 21 bases. CDR3 sequence: CASSLVGLVGESSYNSPLHF. The DNA for the CDR3 is TGTGCCAGCAGCTTGGTCGGACTGGTTGGGGAGAGCTCCTATAATTCACCCCTCCACTTT.

The genes are TRBV2 and TRBJ2-7, with a weak D call TRBD2 (8 bases). Germline V gene sequence: CDR1 SNHLY, CDR2 FYNNEI. The length of the CDR3 is 15 residues. V lost 11 bases and J lost 2, with 22 bases in between. Written as DNA, the CDR3 is TGTGCCTACCCGTCGGGACAGCGGGGGACCTACGAGCAGTACTTC. It is translated as CAYPSGQRGTYEQYF.

This sequence joins TRBV6-2 or TRBV6-3 and TRBJ2-1; the D gene is possibly TRBD2 (6 bases). There are 17 residues in the CDR3. V was cut by 0 bases and J by 7 bases, with 19 bases left in between. From germline, CDR1 is MNHEY and CDR2 SVGEGT. The DNA for the CDR3 is TGTGCCAGCAGTTACTCGGTAAGGACTAATACGGGTAATGAGCAGTTCTTC. Its protein is CASSYSVRTNTGNEQFF.

This clonotype has ten or more counts. The germline gene is not matched at one end of the junction; a read error may be the cause. This chain uses TRBV12-5 with TRBJ2-1; D may be TRBD2 (5 bases). Germline CDR1 and CDR2: LGHNT and FRNRAP. The CDR3 covers 14 residues. The CDR3 bases are TGTGCTAGTGCGGGAAGACGGGCCTACCATGAGCAGTTCTTC. Its translation: CASAGRRAYHEQFF. Filled out from reference TRBV12-5 and TRBJ2-1, the complete variable domain reads DARVTQTPRHKVTEMGQEVTMRCQPILGHNTVFWYRQTMMQGLELLAYFRNRAPLDDSGMPKDRFSAEMPDATLATLKIQPSEPRDSAVYFCASAGRRAYHEQFFGPGTRLTVL.

Concerning this clonotype: Possible read error: a much larger clone is one base away. The rearrangement uses TRBV28 and TRBJ1-1; D remains ambiguous. The length of the CDR3 is 13 residues. CDR1 is MDHEN and CDR2 is SYDVKM in the germline V gene. V lost 6 bases, J lost 3 bases, and 11 bases lay in between. CDR3 in amino acids: CASSPERDTEAFF. DNA of the CDR3: TGTGCCAGCAGCCCGGAAAGGGACACTGAAGCTTTCTTT.

Turning to this clonotype: One end of the junction is discordant with germline, which a read error may explain. This chain joins TRBV15 and TRBJ1-3; maybe TRBD1 (5 bases). CDR3 length: 19 residues. From germline, CDR1 is LNHNV and CDR2 YYDKDF (reference sequence). The CDR3 region is CATSRRPTGKNRSRNTVYF. CDR3 DNA sequence: TGTGCCACCAGCAGACGTCCCACGGGTAAAAACAGGTCCCGAAACACCGTATATTTT.

Ten or more counts support this clonotype. The rearrangement joins TRBV11-2 to TRBJ2-7; TRBD2 agrees at 9 bases. The CDR3 runs 16 residues. Germline trimming cut 1 base from V and 4 bases from J; bases unmatched to any gene: 8. The germline CDR1 and CDR2 sequences are SGHAT and FQNNGV. The CDR3 spells CASSLAASGIRYEQYF. The CDR3 DNA is TGTGCCAGCAGCTTAGCGGCTAGCGGGATTAGGTACGAGCAGTACTTC. Full variable domain (outside the CDR3, taken from reference TRBV11-2 and TRBJ2-7): EAGVAQSPRYKIIEKRQSVAFWCNPISGHATLYWYQQILGQGPKLLIQFQNNGVVDDSQLPKDRFSAERLKGVDSTLKIQPAKLEDSAVYLCASSLAASGIRYEQYFGPGTRLTVT.

Ten or more counts support this clonotype. The V gene is TRBV7-2, the J gene TRBJ2-2; 12 bases align to TRBD2. Germline CDR1 is SGHTA and CDR2 is FQGNSA. The CDR3 runs to 16 residues. The ends lost 5 bases at V and 8 bases at J; junction bases unmatched: 9. The CDR3 sequence: CASSPGLAGLGGELFF. As DNA, the CDR3 is TGTGCCAGCAGCCCAGGACTAGCGGGACTAGGAGGGGAGCTGTTTTTT.

CDR3 sequence reads: CASSYSRQGPYGYTF. DNA of the CDR3: TGTGCCAGCAGTTACTCTAGACAGGGACCTTATGGCTACACCTTC. This chain connects TRBV6-5 to TRBJ1-2, with 7 bases that match TRBD1. Germline-derived CDR1 and CDR2 are MNHEY and SVGAGI. The ends lost 0 bases at V and 5 bases at J; junction bases unmatched: 6. This CDR3 has 15 amino acids.

This clonotype was found a few times. V gene TRBV3-1 combines with J gene TRBJ2-3; 7 bases map to TRBD1. The CDR3 totals 15 residues. V gave up 1 base and J gave up 0 bases; unmatched junction bases: 1. The germline CDR1 and CDR2 sequences are LGHDT and YNNKEL (reference sequence). CDR3 amino acids: CASSQVGQSTDTQYF. The CDR3 nucleotides are TGTGCCAGCAGCCAAGTGGGACAGAGCACAGATACGCAGTATTTT.

This clonotype was counted at least ten times. The DNA of the CDR3 is TGCAGCGTTGTTAGGACTAGCGGGAGCACTAGTCGGGGGACCCAGTACTTC. It yields the protein CSVVRTSGSTSRGTQYF. V gene TRBV29-1 combines with J gene TRBJ2-5, with TRBD2 identical over 13 bases. The CDR3 sequence is 17 residues long. Germline CDR1 SQVTM, CDR2 ANQGSEA. V trimming: 4 bases; J trimming: 7 bases; junction bases outside the gene matches: 15.

This clonotype has just a few counts. The chain is built from TRBV19 and TRBJ2-7; D is possibly TRBD2 (6 bases). The V end lost 8 bases, the J end lost 6 bases, and 11 bases lay between the germline ends. This CDR3 is 11 amino acids long. Germline V lookup: CDR1 LNHDA, CDR2 SQIVND (reference sequence). CDR3 in DNA: TGTGCCAGTTATAACGGGGGCGAGCAGTACTTC. It specifies CASYNGGEQYF. The full variable domain, its missing parts supplied by reference TRBV19 and TRBJ2-7, is DGGITQSPKYLFRKEGQNVTLSCEQNLNHDAMYWYRQDPGQGLRLIYYSQIVNDFQKGDIAEGYSVSREKKESFPLTVTSAQKNPTAFYLCASYNGGEQYFGPGTRLTVT.

This clonotype was recorded at least ten times. The chain employs TRBV3-1 and TRBJ2-7, with 9 positions matching TRBD1. Germline CDR1 is LGHDT and CDR2 is YNNKEL (reference sequence). The trim removed 4 bases at V and 2 bases at J, leaving 3 bases unmatched. The length of the CDR3 is 14 residues. The CDR3 protein is CASSPRQGAYEQYF. The CDR3 DNA sequence: TGTGCCAGCAGCCCTCGACAGGGGGCCTACGAGCAGTACTTC.

The sample holds a few counts of this clonotype. This chain connects TRBV7-2 to TRBJ1-6; maybe TRBD1 (6 bases). V lost 5 bases and J lost 10, with 15 bases in between. The CDR3 spans 14 residues. CDR1 and CDR2 (germline): SGHTA, FQGNSA. CDR3 sequence reads: CASSHRDKASPLHF. The CDR3 region has the DNA TGTGCCAGCAGCCACCGGGACAAGGCATCACCCCTCCACTTT.

This chain connects TRBV6-1 to TRBJ2-7; D not certain. With 8 bases removed from V and 2 bases from J, the gap between germline ends came to 10 bases. This CDR3 is built from 12 residues. Germline V CDR1 and CDR2: MNHNS, SASEGT. DNA of the CDR3: TGTGCCAGCTGGACGGAAACCTACGAGCAGTACTTC. Protein: CASWTETYEQYF.

The chain carries TRBV5-6 and TRBJ1-2; D is unclear. The CDR3 sequence is 14 residues long. Trimming took 4 bases from V and 8 from J, leaving 18 bases between them. CDR1 SGHDT and CDR2 YYEEEE come from the germline V gene. CDR3 sequence (DNA): TGTGCCAGCAGCCAGACGTATGTTCTCGGCGGCTACACCTTC. It codes for CASSQTYVLGGYTF.

This clonotype was recorded at least ten times. The V and J genes are TRBV7-8 and TRBJ2-5, with 11 bases lining up with TRBD2. V shed 4 bases, J shed 2 bases, and the junction held 9 bases outside the gene matches. CDR1 and CDR2 (germline): SGHVS, FQNEAQ. The CDR3 runs 17 residues. In nucleotides, the CDR3 is TGTGCCAGCAGCTCAACGACCCGACTAGCGGGACAAGAGACCCAGTACTTC. Amino acids: CASSSTTRLAGQETQYF. Full variable domain (rest looked up from reference TRBV7-8 and TRBJ2-5): GAGVSQSPRYKVAKRGQDVALRCDPISGHVSLFWYQQALGQGPEFLTYFQNEAQLDKSGLPSDRFFAERPEGSVSTLKIQRTQQEDSAVYLCASSSTTRLAGQETQYFGPGTRLLVL.

For the CDR3, the DNA is TGTGCCAGCTCACCCCCTTATCCGAACACTGAAGCTTTCTTT. It translates to CASSPPYPNTEAFF. The J gene is TRBJ1-1, the V gene TRBV18; D is ambiguous. The ends were cut back, 3 bases at V and 1 base at J, with 9 bases in the middle. CDR3 length equals 14 residues. CDR1 KGHSH and CDR2 LQKENI come from the germline V gene.